The 2 T cell receptor beta chains in this list originate from one sample, sequenced in a study of cytomegalovirus exposure and HLA in healthy donors. The study ran its PCR with 60 Vbeta and 13 Jbeta primers. Data came from immunoSEQ multiplex PCR; TCRdb stores just in-frame clones and leaves some out. The sample lists hundreds of thousands of clones, 83% occurring once. The sequenced material came from PBMCs. The receptor source for this set is a girl aged 5 to 17 in good health and CMV-seronegative.

The gene calls are TRBV9 and TRBJ2-1; D is undetermined. Between the trimmed V and J ends, which lost 3 bases and 10 bases, there was a span of 8 bases. CDR3 size: 11 residues. From germline, CDR1 is SGDLS and CDR2 YYNGEE. The CDR3, as DNA: TGTGCCAGCAGCGCCCCCGGGGAGCAGTTCTTC. Translating gives CASSAPGEQFF.

The chain employs TRBV7-9 and TRBJ1-1, with TRBD1 as a possible D gene (5 bases). The CDR3 extends over 17 amino acids. With 5 bases removed from V and 7 bases from J, the gap between germline ends came to 26 bases. Per germline, CDR1 SEHNR and CDR2 FQNEAQ (reference sequence). The CDR3 DNA sequence: TGTGCCAGCAGCCCAGAAGGGACGCTGGTTGCGGGGGGTGAAGCTTTCTTT. Translating it yields CASSPEGTLVAGGEAFF.